This record looks at one T cell receptor (beta chain) sequence and its context. Its antigen remains unknown. Reverse transcription of 0.5 to 1 ug RNA used random hexamers. One entry per CDR3 protein results from TCRdb running MiXCR on the immunoSEQ multiplex PCR reads. This table has fewer than 90,000 distinct CDR3 sequences, approximately 95% appearing once. This record belongs to a study of CD8 T cells in Susac syndrome. Study-wide findings and caveats: Detection of Susac-specific public clones gave some 15 in total CD8+ repertoires and about five in CD8+ TEMRA repertoires.

CDR3 size: 16 residues. V was cut by 3 bases and J by 8 bases, with 21 bases left in between. Germline assignment: CDR1 SGHRS and CDR2 YFSETQ. The clonotype comes from a human donor with Susac syndrome. This chain links TRBV5-1 with TRBJ2-1; D may be TRBD2 (6 bases). Sequenced: CD8+ T cells from PBMCs. CDR3 DNA: TGCGCCAGCAGCTGGGAATCGGGGGATCTGATATATGAGCAGTTCTTC. This encodes CASSWESGDLIYEQFF.